These 15 T cell receptor beta chains originate from one sample sequenced in a study of beta chain features in type 1 diabetes (dated by TCRdb to the late 2010s). No antigen has been assigned to these receptors. The library was prepared using the immunoSEQ multiplex PCR assay. The entire isolated RNA was reverse transcribed using the High Capacity cDNA Reverse Transcription Kit, and thus expressed TCRB transcripts were sequenced. TCRdb limited this immuneACCESS table to in-frame rearrangements with V and J called. A share of clones is missing; checked studies link under half to unresolved V genes, and the rest is unexplained. This sample is represented by 330,000 or so clones; 10% to 15% of them were singletons. The ten largest make up over 0.008% of the sample. Broader findings and caveats from the paper: In all four CD4+ subsets, TCRB CDR3 length was moderately but significantly shorter in type 1 diabetes patients.

Material for sequencing was naive CD4+ T cells from blood. The sample's cell subset or site, from its label and the paper: true naive CD4+ T cells. These receptors came from a woman under 30 with type 1 diabetes.

This clone occurred a few times. Other DNA sequences from this sample encode an identical CDR3 as well. The chain is built from TRBV7-2 and TRBJ2-1, with D perhaps TRBD2 (7 bases). Per germline, CDR1 SGHTA and CDR2 FQGNSA. Trimming took 4 bases from V and 2 from J, leaving 12 bases between them. The CDR3 spans 15 residues. The CDR3 sequence is CASSSSGGPYNEQFF. The CDR3 region has the DNA TGTGCCAGCAGCTCCTCGGGGGGCCCCTACAATGAGCAGTTCTTC. The full variable domain, with the rest looked up from reference TRBV7-2 and TRBJ2-1, is GAGVSQSPSNKVTEKGKDVELRCDPISGHTALYWYRQSLGQGLEFLIYFQGNSAPDKSGLPSDRFSAERTGGSVSTLTIQRTQQEDSAVYLCASSSSGGPYNEQFFGPGTRLTVL.

The CDR3 DNA follows: TGTGCCAGCAGCTTAGGACTAGCGAGCACAGATACGCAGTATTTT. Translating it yields CASSLGLASTDTQYF. J is TRBJ2-3 and V is TRBV7-2; 8 nucleotides agree with TRBD2. V trimming: 1 base; J trimming: 0 bases; junction bases outside the gene matches: 0. Germline V gene sequence: CDR1 SGHTA, CDR2 FQGNSA. The CDR3 is made up of 15 amino acids.

This clone has just a few counts. The chain recombines TRBV10-3 with TRBJ1-5, with D unresolved. The germline V and J ends were trimmed by 8 bases and 2 bases, with 13 bases remaining between them. Germline V CDR1 and CDR2: ENHRY, SYGVKD. The CDR3 runs 14 residues. The CDR3 sequence: CAIQEPGGNQPQHF. CDR3 DNA: TGTGCCATCCAGGAGCCGGGAGGCAATCAGCCCCAGCATTTT.

This clone was observed a handful of times. This chain links TRBV9 with TRBJ1-1; D unclear. The CDR3 has 12 residues. CDR1 SGDLS and CDR2 YYNGEE come from the germline V gene. V lost 0 bases and J 7 bases, leaving 7 bases between the germline ends. Here the CDR3 DNA reads TGTGCCAGCAGCGTAGGGGAGGGTGAAGCTTTCTTT. Encoded protein: CASSVGEGEAFF.

The rearrangement uses TRBV6-6 and TRBJ2-3; TRBD1 might be the D (5 bases). This CDR3 has 15 residues. The V gene lost 8 bases and the J gene lost 1 base, with 16 bases spanning the gap. CDR1 is MNHNY and CDR2 is SVGAGI in the germline V gene (reference sequence). CDR3 DNA: TGTGCCAGCGCTCCAGGACACTGGGGCACAGATACGCAGTATTTT. It encodes CASAPGHWGTDTQYF.

This clone was recorded a few times. This sequence joins TRBV5-4 and TRBJ2-7; possibly TRBD1 for D (6 bases). Germline V gives CDR1 SGHNT, CDR2 YYREEE (reference sequence). The V end was cut by 4 bases, the J end by 5 bases, with 13 bases between. CDR3 length equals 13 residues. The CDR3 nucleotides are TGTGCCAGCAGCCCGGGACAACGCAACGAGCAGTACTTC. Its translation: CASSPGQRNEQYF. Using reference TRBV5-4 and TRBJ2-7 for the parts outside the CDR3, the full variable domain is ETGVTQSPTHLIKTRGQQVTLRCSSQSGHNTVSWYQQALGQGPQFIFQYYREEENGRGNFPPRFSGLQFPNYSSELNVNALELDDSALYLCASSPGQRNEQYFGPGTRLTVT.

This clone has more than one count but fewer than ten. The rearrangement uses TRBV11-2 and TRBJ2-5; TRBD2 might be the D (5 bases). Per the germline V gene, CDR1 is SGHAT and CDR2 is FQNNGV. This CDR3 is 14 amino acids long. Trimming left V 5 bases short and J 7 bases short, with 17 bases between. CDR3 nucleotides: TGTGCCAGCAGCCCAGGACTGGGGTCGATGACCCAGTACTTC. Residues: CASSPGLGSMTQYF.

This sequence joins TRBV29-1 and TRBJ2-7; no reliable D call. The CDR3 sequence is 10 residues long. Germline lookup yields CDR1 SQVTM and CDR2 ANQGSEA. V was cut by 7 bases and J by 6 bases, with 10 bases left in between. For the CDR3, the DNA is TGCAGCGCTGTCGCAGGCGAGCAGTACTTC. This sequence encodes CSAVAGEQYF.

In the case of this clone: Other DNA sequences from this sample encode an identical CDR3 as well. The V gene is TRBV29-1, the J gene TRBJ1-1, with a possible D match to TRBD1 (5 bases). With 3 bases removed from V and 0 bases from J, the gap between germline ends came to 8 bases. The CDR3 is 13 amino acids. Germline loops: CDR1 SQVTM, CDR2 ANQGSEA. The CDR3 loop reads CSVEGLMNTEAFF. CDR3 DNA: TGCAGCGTTGAGGGGCTGATGAACACTGAAGCTTTCTTT.

The chain combines TRBV7-9 with TRBJ1-4; TRBD1 matches 10 bases. Unmatched junction bases numbered 5, after V lost 4 bases and J lost 6 bases. The CDR3 contains 15 residues. CDR1 and CDR2 from the germline V gene are SEHNR and FQNEAQ (reference sequence). Here the CDR3 DNA reads TGTGCCAGCAGCTCCGGGACAGGGGTGGATGAAAAACTGTTTTTT. As protein: CASSSGTGVDEKLFF.

This CDR3 reads CASSHHSGSSYEQYF. The DNA for the CDR3 is TGTGCCAGCAGCCACCATAGCGGGAGCTCCTACGAGCAGTACTTC. This chain links TRBV4-2 with TRBJ2-7; TRBD2 matches at 9 bases. This CDR3 region has 15 residues. Germline CDR1 is LGHNA and CDR2 is YNFKEQ. J gave up 0 bases and V 3 bases, and 3 bases lay outside the gene matches.

This clone was seen a handful of times. The chain is built from TRBV11-2 and TRBJ2-7, with D tentatively TRBD2 (5 bases). The CDR3 is 12 amino acids. V was shortened by 6 bases and J by 7 bases, with 13 bases between the two germline ends. Germline V gene lookup returns CDR1 SGHAT and CDR2 FQNNGV. The CDR3 sequence is CASRRGTPEQYF. The CDR3 nucleotides read TGTGCCAGCAGACGGGGAACCCCGGAGCAGTACTTC. The whole variable domain, remainder taken from reference TRBV11-2 and TRBJ2-7, is EAGVAQSPRYKIIEKRQSVAFWCNPISGHATLYWYQQILGQGPKLLIQFQNNGVVDDSQLPKDRFSAERLKGVDSTLKIQPAKLEDSAVYLCASRRGTPEQYFGPGTRLTVT.

This rearrangement joins TRBV2 to TRBJ1-2, with D maybe TRBD1 (6 bases). Germline V CDR1 and CDR2: SNHLY, FYNNEI. CDR3 length: 13 amino acids. Trimming took off 4 bases at V and 5 bases at J, with 11 bases between the two ends. CDR3 DNA: TGTGCCAGCAGTGCCGGACAGATTTATGGCTACACCTTC. Translating gives CASSAGQIYGYTF.

In its sample, this clone was seen a few times. An end of the junction differs from the germline gene, which may be a read error. The chain joins TRBV7-7 to TRBJ2-2; D is possibly TRBD1 (5 bases). In germline, CDR1 is SSHAT, CDR2 FNYEAQ (reference sequence). The CDR3 contains 16 residues. The CDR3 nucleotides read TGTGCTAGCAGCTCGACTCCACAGGCGAACACCGGGGAGCTGTTTTTT. This encodes CASSSTPQANTGELFF.

The rearrangement uses TRBV9 and TRBJ2-1; the match to TRBD2 covers 7 bases. The germline CDR1 and CDR2 sequences are SGDLS and YYNGEE. J gave up 7 bases and V 4 bases, and 8 bases lay outside the gene matches. This CDR3 region has 14 residues. In DNA form, the CDR3 reads TGTGCCAGCAGCCCCAAGGGACTATCAAATGAGCAGTTCTTC. Translating it yields CASSPKGLSNEQFF.